The 13 T cell receptor beta chains given below trace back to one sample, sequenced in a study of T cells in narcolepsy. TCRdb's table, derived via immunoSEQ multiplex PCR, lists solely in-frame clones and lacks some. The table records some 30,000 clones, roughly 80% of them present only once. The sequencing sample was made of CD45RA- memory CD4+ T cells from PBMCs. The source is a human donor with narcolepsy.

The J gene is TRBJ1-5, the V gene TRBV6-1; 8 positions match TRBD1. This CDR3 spans 14 amino acids. CDR1 is MNHNS and CDR2 is SASEGT in the germline V gene. V was clipped by 6 bases and J by 7 bases; unmatched bases: 8. In DNA form, the CDR3 reads TGTGCCAGCAGGGGGGGACAGGAGCGGCAGCCCCAGCATTTT. Translation: CASRGGQERQPQHF.

V gene TRBV6-1 combines with J gene TRBJ2-1; D uncertain. Trimming cost V 7 bases and J 4 bases, with 5 bases left between them. The CDR3 loop spans 11 amino acids. Germline V gives CDR1 MNHNS, CDR2 SASEGT. CDR3 in amino acids: CASTRYNEQFF. The CDR3 nucleotides are TGTGCCAGCACGCGGTACAATGAGCAGTTCTTC.

The chain employs TRBV14 and TRBJ2-1; 9 nucleotides align to TRBD2. The ends lost 0 bases at V and 7 bases at J; junction bases unmatched: 7. Germline lookup yields CDR1 SGHDN and CDR2 FVKESK. This CDR3 spans 16 amino acids. The chain's CDR3 is CASSQDGGRAGNEQFF. Here the CDR3 DNA reads TGTGCCAGCAGCCAAGATGGCGGGAGGGCGGGGAATGAGCAGTTCTTC.

The chain joins TRBV12-5 to TRBJ1-5; D not resolved. In germline, CDR1 is LGHNT, CDR2 FRNRAP. The CDR3 spans 19 residues. V was clipped by 2 bases and J by 3 bases, with 23 bases between them. CDR3 sequence: CASGLRFWGGRDDNQPQHF. Here the CDR3 DNA reads TGTGCTAGTGGTTTGCGATTCTGGGGAGGGAGAGACGACAATCAGCCCCAGCATTTT.

The chain carries TRBV5-1 and TRBJ2-5; D is unresolved. CDR3 length: 13 amino acids. Germline CDR1 SGHRS, CDR2 YFSETQ. V gave up 1 base and J gave up 2 bases, with 6 bases separating them. In DNA, the CDR3 is TGCGCCAGCAGCTTGAGACAACAAGAGACCCAGTACTTC. Translating gives CASSLRQQETQYF.

V is TRBV9 and J is TRBJ2-3, with a weak D call TRBD2 (5 bases). From germline, CDR1 is SGDLS and CDR2 YYNGEE. The CDR3 spans 14 residues. Trimming left V 3 bases short and J 4 bases short, with 12 bases between. Here the CDR3 reads CASSAWEQPDTQYF. Written as DNA, the CDR3 is TGTGCCAGCAGCGCATGGGAGCAACCAGATACGCAGTATTTT.

The chain has TRBV5-4 and TRBJ2-3, with TRBD2 matching 8 bases. The J segment lost 0 bases and the V segment lost 4 bases, leaving 10 bases of the junction unmatched. Germline lookup yields CDR1 SGHNT and CDR2 YYREEE (reference sequence). This CDR3 is 17 amino acids long. The CDR3 DNA is TGTGCCAGCAGCCAAGGATCTAGCGGGCCTAGCACAGATACGCAGTATTTT. The encoded protein is CASSQGSSGPSTDTQYF. The variable domain in full, completed from reference TRBV5-4 and TRBJ2-3, reads ETGVTQSPTHLIKTRGQQVTLRCSSQSGHNTVSWYQQALGQGPQFIFQYYREEENGRGNFPPRFSGLQFPNYSSELNVNALELDDSALYLCASSQGSSGPSTDTQYFGPGTRLTVL.

The chain employs TRBV19 and TRBJ2-6; no definite D call. This CDR3 contains 15 residues. The germline gives CDR1 LNHDA, CDR2 SQIVND (reference sequence). V was shortened by 1 base and J by 0 bases, with 4 bases between the two germline ends. The CDR3 nucleotides read TGTGCCAGTAGTATAGGAAGCTCTGGGGCCAACGTCCTGACTTTC. It codes for CASSIGSSGANVLTF.

This clone has just one count. The V and J genes are TRBV2 and TRBJ2-1; 7 nucleotides match TRBD2. The CDR3 is 14 residues long. J was trimmed by 6 bases and V by 7 bases; bases with no gene match: 9. Germline CDR1 is SNHLY and CDR2 is FYNNEI. The DNA of the CDR3 is TGTGCCAGCAATAAAGCGGGACTTCGCAATGAGCAGTTCTTC. Amino acids: CASNKAGLRNEQFF.

V usage is TRBV11-3 and J usage is TRBJ1-1; D is undetermined. The CDR3 spans 14 residues. V lost 5 bases, J lost 1 base, and 11 bases lay in between. Germline V lookup: CDR1 SGHNT, CDR2 YENEEA. The CDR3 loop is CASSPGRANTEAFF. CDR3 sequence (DNA): TGTGCCAGCAGCCCCGGTAGGGCGAACACTGAAGCTTTCTTT.

The chain is built from TRBV7-2 and TRBJ2-5, with D unresolved. V was shortened by 1 base and J by 6 bases, with 9 bases between the two germline ends. The CDR3 contains 13 residues. From germline, CDR1 is SGHTA and CDR2 FQGNSA. The CDR3 DNA is TGTGCCAGCAGCTTAGAAGCTGGACAGACCCAGTACTTC. It encodes CASSLEAGQTQYF.

The chain recombines TRBV18 with TRBJ2-3, with a tentative D call TRBD2 (6 bases). V lost 1 base, J lost 1 base, and 9 bases lay in between. The germline gives CDR1 KGHSH, CDR2 LQKENI. There are 15 residues in the CDR3. CDR3 nucleotides: TGTGCCAGCTCACCACTGGCTAGCGGCACAGATACGCAGTATTTT. It yields the protein CASSPLASGTDTQYF. Based on the CDR3 plus reference TRBV18 and TRBJ2-3, the full variable domain is NAGVMQNPRHLVRRRGQEARLRCSPMKGHSHVYWYRQLPEEGLKFMVYLQKENIIDESGMPKERFSAEFPKEGPSILRIQQVVRGDSAAYFCASSPLASGTDTQYFGPGTRLTVL.

V gene TRBV9 combines with J gene TRBJ2-7; D not resolved. CDR3 length: 16 residues. CDR1 SGDLS and CDR2 YYNGEE come from the germline V gene. Trimming stripped 1 base from V and 2 bases from J, with 16 bases between. CDR3 DNA sequence: TGTGCCAGCAGCGTATCTCCTTCATCTGTGACCTACGAGCAGTACTTC. Amino acids: CASSVSPSSVTYEQYF.